A single T cell receptor (beta chain) is shown here with its context. Antigen: not known. Generated by immunoSEQ multiplex PCR, the TCRdb table keeps only in-frame clones and is missing some. The sample holds 350,000 to 500,000 clones, roughly 89% seen once. This CDR3 has 14 amino acids. V lost 7 bases to trimming and J lost 5 bases; unmatched junction nucleotides: 6. Germline V gene sequence: CDR1 SEHNR, CDR2 FQNEAQ (reference sequence). The data stem from a study of Ad26.COV2.S vaccination and SARS-CoV-2 variants. The treatment here: around 19 received Ad26.COV2.S at low or high dose, single or two shots; roughly 5 received placebo; per-sample allocation not given. Each sample was drawn 63 days after the first injection (of vaccine or placebo). Vaccination employed an Ad26 vector expressing the Wuhan-strain SARS-CoV-2 spike. Findings and limits, study-wide: Spike-specific TCR breadth ran higher among vaccine recipients than placebo recipients. Breadth of non-spike TCRs did not differ between vaccinees and placebo recipients. Possibly, TCR breadth and depth analyses underestimated total T cell responses.

The sequence was collected from a person aged 18-60 years who received the Ad26.COV2.S COVID-19 vaccine or a placebo. The V call is TRBV7-9, the J call TRBJ1-4, with TRBD1 matching over 8 bases. Material: peripheral blood, obtained in a trial of Ad26.COV2.S vaccine versus placebo. CDR3 nucleotides: TGTGCCAGCAAAGGACAGGGCGAAAATGAAAAACTGTTTTTT. Protein sequence: CASKGQGENEKLFF.